A single sample gave rise to the 8 T cell receptor beta chains below, sequenced in a study of molecular identifiers for immune sequencing clone quantification. TCRdb reprocessed the PCR reads via MiXCR and lists one record per CDR3 protein. The table lists under 600,000 distinct CDR3 sequences, roughly a fifth of them singletons. Sequenced material: naive CD8+ T cells from blood, with Jurkat cell RNA spiked in. Subset of the sample: FACS-sorted CD8+CD4-CCR7+CD45RA+ naive T cells. These receptor sequences come from a human donor in good health. Some libraries in this study had Jurkat cell RNA spiked in.

The chain uses TRBV6-5 and TRBJ2-3, with 8 nucleotides matching TRBD2. CDR1 and CDR2 from the germline V gene are MNHEY and SVGAGI. V shed 7 bases and J 1 base; nucleotides not matched to a gene: 4. The CDR3 consists of 14 residues. The CDR3 DNA is TGTGCCAGCAATCCGGGACTAGGCACAGATACGCAGTATTTT. Its translation is CASNPGLGTDTQYF.

With respect to this clonotype: A much larger clone is a single base away; this may be a read error. The chain recombines TRBV12-3 or TRBV12-4 with TRBJ2-5, with D tentatively TRBD2 (5 bases). Trimming took off 6 bases at V and 7 bases at J, with 18 bases between the two ends. CDR3 length equals 14 residues. CDR3 in DNA: TGTGCCAGCAGAACTGGGCTCCTCCGGGGGACCCAGTACTTC. Translation gives CASRTGLLRGTQYF.

V gene TRBV11-2 combines with J gene TRBJ2-7; D gene unclear. CDR1 is SGHAT and CDR2 is FQNNGV in the germline V gene. The CDR3 is 12 amino acids. Trimming left V 5 bases short and J 3 bases short, with 8 bases between. CDR3 bases: TGTGCCAGCAGCCCCTATTTCTACGAGCAGTACTTC. This gives the protein CASSPYFYEQYF.

This clonotype was detected ten times or more. The chain couples TRBV5-1 to TRBJ2-5, with 11 positions matching TRBD1. Looked up from germline, CDR1 is SGHRS and CDR2 is YFSETQ. The CDR3 has 14 amino acids. Trimming removed 4 bases from V and 5 bases from J; junction bases left unmatched: 4. In DNA, the CDR3 is TGCGCCAGCAGCACAGGACAGGGGGCTGAGACCCAGTACTTC. It yields the protein CASSTGQGAETQYF.

Many counts were recorded for this clonotype. The chain combines TRBV11-2 with TRBJ2-3; the match to TRBD2 covers 13 bases. CDR3 length: 15 residues. V shed 4 bases and J 10 bases; nucleotides not matched to a gene: 8. Per germline, CDR1 SGHAT and CDR2 FQNNGV. The CDR3 here is CASSSGLAGLEAQYF. The CDR3 nucleotides are TGTGCCAGCAGCTCGGGACTAGCGGGACTAGAAGCGCAGTATTTT.

CDR3 residues: CASSPGAPVEAFF. The CDR3 DNA sequence: TGTGCCAGTAGCCCAGGAGCCCCCGTTGAAGCTTTCTTT. The chain combines TRBV19 with TRBJ1-1; D unclear. The CDR3 has 13 amino acids. Germline CDR1 reads LNHDA; CDR2 reads SQIVND (reference sequence). Deletions cut 6 bases from V and 7 bases from J, with 15 bases between.

This clonotype was seen many times. V and J are TRBV7-3 and TRBJ2-3; 8 bases map to TRBD2. V was pared by 2 bases and J by 2 bases, with 15 bases of the junction left unmatched. Germline CDR1 is SGHTA and CDR2 is FQGTGA. This CDR3 comprises 19 residues. Here the CDR3 DNA reads TGTGCCAGCAGCTTATCTTTGGCCCCGACTAGCGAAAACACAGATACGCAGTATTTT. It is translated as CASSLSLAPTSENTDTQYF. Based on the CDR3 plus reference TRBV7-3 and TRBJ2-3, the full variable domain is GAGVSQTPSNKVTEKGKYVELRCDPISGHTALYWYRQSLGQGPEFLIYFQGTGAADDSGLPNDRFFAVRPEGSVSTLKIQRTERGDSAVYLCASSLSLAPTSENTDTQYFGPGTRLTVL.

The V and J genes are TRBV27 and TRBJ1-4; D is possibly TRBD1 (5 bases). The V end was cut by 2 bases, the J end by 7 bases, with 11 bases between. Per the germline V gene, CDR1 is MNHEY and CDR2 is SMNVEV (reference sequence). The CDR3 sequence is 14 residues long. DNA of the CDR3: TGTGCCAGCAGTTTAGTGGGGCTAGGTGAAAAACTGTTTTTT. This gives the protein CASSLVGLGEKLFF. Full variable domain (remainder filled in from reference TRBV27 and TRBJ1-4): EAQVTQNPRYLITVTGKKLTVTCSQNMNHEYMSWYRQDPGLGLRQIYYSMNVEVTDKGDVPEGYKVSRKEKRNFPLILESPSPNQTSLYFCASSLVGLGEKLFFGSGTQLSVL.